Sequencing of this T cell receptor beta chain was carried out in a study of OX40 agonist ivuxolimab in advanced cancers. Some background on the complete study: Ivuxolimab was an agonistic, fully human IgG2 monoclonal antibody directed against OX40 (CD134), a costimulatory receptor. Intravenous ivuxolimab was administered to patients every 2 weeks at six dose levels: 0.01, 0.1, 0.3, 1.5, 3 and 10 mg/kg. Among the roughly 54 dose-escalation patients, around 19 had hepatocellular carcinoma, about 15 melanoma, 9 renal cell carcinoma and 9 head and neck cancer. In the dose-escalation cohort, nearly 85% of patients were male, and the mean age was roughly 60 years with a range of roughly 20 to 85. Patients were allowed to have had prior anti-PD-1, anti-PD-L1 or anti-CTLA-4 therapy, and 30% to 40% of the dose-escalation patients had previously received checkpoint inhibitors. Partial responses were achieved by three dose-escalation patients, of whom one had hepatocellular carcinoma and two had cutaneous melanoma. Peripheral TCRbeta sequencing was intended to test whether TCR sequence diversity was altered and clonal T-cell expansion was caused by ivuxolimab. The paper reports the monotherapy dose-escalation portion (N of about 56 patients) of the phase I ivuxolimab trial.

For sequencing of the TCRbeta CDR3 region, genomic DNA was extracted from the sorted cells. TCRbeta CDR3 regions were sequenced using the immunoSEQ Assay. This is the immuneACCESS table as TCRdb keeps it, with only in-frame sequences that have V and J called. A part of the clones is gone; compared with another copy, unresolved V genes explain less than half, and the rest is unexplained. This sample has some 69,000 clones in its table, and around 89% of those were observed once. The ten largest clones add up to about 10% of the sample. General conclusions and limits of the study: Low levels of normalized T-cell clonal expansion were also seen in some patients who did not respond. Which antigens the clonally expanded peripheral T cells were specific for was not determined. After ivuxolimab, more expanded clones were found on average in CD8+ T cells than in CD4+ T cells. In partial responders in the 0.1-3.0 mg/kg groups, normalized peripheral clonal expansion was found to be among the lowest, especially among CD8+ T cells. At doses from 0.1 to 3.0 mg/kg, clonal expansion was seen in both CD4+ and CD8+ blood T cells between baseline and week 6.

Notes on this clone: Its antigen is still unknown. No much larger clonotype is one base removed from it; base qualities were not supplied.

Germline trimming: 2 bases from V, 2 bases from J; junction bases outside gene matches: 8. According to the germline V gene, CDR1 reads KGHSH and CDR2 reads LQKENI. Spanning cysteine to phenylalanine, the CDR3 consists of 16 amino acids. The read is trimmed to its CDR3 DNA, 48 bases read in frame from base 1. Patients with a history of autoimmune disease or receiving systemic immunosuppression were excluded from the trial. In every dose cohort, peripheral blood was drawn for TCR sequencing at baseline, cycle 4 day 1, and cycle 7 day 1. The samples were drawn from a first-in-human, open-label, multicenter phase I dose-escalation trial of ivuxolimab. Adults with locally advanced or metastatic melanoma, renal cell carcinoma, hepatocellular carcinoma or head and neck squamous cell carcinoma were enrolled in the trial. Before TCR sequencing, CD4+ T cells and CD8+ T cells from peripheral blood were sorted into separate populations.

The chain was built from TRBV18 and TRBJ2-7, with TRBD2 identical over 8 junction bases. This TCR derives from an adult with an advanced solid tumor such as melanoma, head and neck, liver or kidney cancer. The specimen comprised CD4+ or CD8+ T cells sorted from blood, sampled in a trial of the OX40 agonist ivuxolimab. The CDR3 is CASSPSLAGAAYEQYF. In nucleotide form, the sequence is TGTGCCAGCTCACCATCCCTAGCGGGTGCCGCCTACGAGCAGTACTTC.